One T cell receptor beta chain is described in this entry. Germline V gives CDR1 LGHNT, CDR2 FRNRAP. The CDR3 spans 17 residues. This table comes from immunoSEQ multiplex PCR, and its TCRdb copy is limited to in-frame clones, with some not included. The repertoire consists of under 700,000 clones, with around 78% occurring once and the leading ten covering about 0.013%. These data come from a study of shared T cell receptors in the human thymus. This sample was also put to use in a study of human thymus T cells. From that report: Donors were healthy Finnish infants having corrective surgery for congenital heart defects. Resections obtained during corrective heart surgery supplied the thymus tissue. Repertoires sampled from thymus and blood appeared biased in V and J gene usage. Overlap was high between thymic repertoires from unrelated individuals, as reported in related research.

The TCR sequence derives from a boy under two years old with a congenital heart defect. The rearrangement links TRBV12-5 to TRBJ2-5, with D possibly being TRBD1 (5 bases). The J call may be faulty, since TRBJ2-7 better matches the DNA end. Sequenced: thymocytes. In DNA form, the CDR3 reads TGTGCTAGTGGTTCCGTCCTACAGGAGAACCCCACCTACGAGCAGTACTTC. This codes for CASGSVLQENPTYEQYF.